The subject of this entry is one T cell receptor beta chain. Using immunoSEQ multiplex PCR, the repertoire was profiled, and TCRdb retains in-frame clones only, with some absent. Found here are 80,000 to 130,000 clones, around 93% of them singletons; the top ten hold 0.7% to 0.9%. The data stem from a study of T cell changes during pregnancy in multiple sclerosis. The receptor's source is a female donor with multiple sclerosis, enrolled in a pregnancy study. This specimen was peripheral blood, taken before pregnancy.

CDR3 nucleotide sequence: TGTGCCAGTAGTACCGGACTAGCGGGGGGTGTGTCGCAGTATTTT. Its protein product is CASSTGLAGGVSQYF. This chain links TRBV19 with TRBJ2-3; the match to TRBD2 covers 14 bases. The CDR3 runs to 15 residues. V dropped 4 bases and J dropped 10; count of bases not matched to a gene: 7. Germline V gene sequence: CDR1 LNHDA, CDR2 SQIVND (reference sequence).